This T cell receptor beta chain is drawn from a study of blood T cell repertoires in COVID-19 (dated by TCRdb to about 2020). For the wider study: Samples covering the acute and convalescent phases of COVID-19 were provided by collaborators in the United States, Italy and Spain. The prospective study material was composed of cDNA or gDNA derived from T cells, B-cell-depleted T cells, or PBMCs. The repertoires were made available in a free public database intended to serve as a resource for research on the immune response to SARS-CoV-2. HLA class I and class II types, where available, came from metadata supplied by the sample provider rather than from assay-based typing. Sample metadata almost always included a de-identified subject ID, COVID-19 status, age in years and sex. The samples were drawn from the first 160 participants of the ongoing ImmuneRACE study and from 1,254 subjects provided by 6 global collaborators. Deeply sampled blood TCRbeta repertoires from subjects exposed to, actively infected with, or recovered from COVID-19 were included in the dataset.

TCRbeta CDR3 regions were amplified from genomic DNA using the immunoSEQ Assay, a bias-controlled multiplex PCR. Per the source publication's procedure: Within the assay, amplification of reference gene primers was used to estimate how many nucleated cells each sample contained. To quantify the absolute abundance of each unique TCRbeta CDR3 rearrangement, sequence reads were collapsed and filtered. For each sample, productive Simpson clonality was calculated as the square root of Simpson's diversity index over productive rearrangements. TCRdb re-hosts the immuneACCESS table, in-frame sequences only. Its copies lack some clones; in the studies checked, an unresolved V gene accounts for under half of them, and the cause for the rest is not known. The V and J calls and the clone size are those of that table, but D and trimming were determined from the DNA. In all, the sample holds tens of thousands of clones, and roughly nine tenths of those were seen once. The biggest ten clones account for around 1.6% of the sample.

As to this clone: What antigen it recognizes has not been identified. No per-base quality is available; no much larger clone lies one base away.

Each collaborating institution followed its own protocols to collect whole blood in K2EDTA tubes. For TCRbeta analysis, collaborators shipped samples in one of three forms: frozen whole blood, isolated PBMCs, or DNA extracted from either of those sample types. Trimming removed 3 bases from V and 2 bases from J, leaving 11 bases between the germline ends. For CDR1 and CDR2, the germline V gene (reference sequence) lists GTSNPN and SVGIG. The CDR3 sequence holds 13 residues, the cysteine and phenylalanine included. Left in the record is the CDR3 DNA by itself, 39 bases read in frame from the first base. The research as a whole found: The quantity of clinical and demographic metadata differed by source and by participant and was supplied without curation.

Sequences were obtained from peripheral blood. This TCR derives from a man in his 60s with acute or convalescent COVID-19. In this chain, TRBV30 is recombined with TRBJ2-7; too little of a D gene remains to name it. The CDR3 is CAWRSAGAYEQYF. The DNA sequence reads TGTGCCTGGAGATCCGCAGGTGCCTACGAGCAGTACTTC. The CDR3, completed at both ends by the reference TRBV30 and TRBJ2-7 genes, gives the full variable domain SQTIHQWPATLVQPVGSPLSLECTVEGTSNPNLYWYRQAAGRGLQLLFYSVGIGQISSEVPQNLSASRPQDRQFILSSKKLLLSDSGFYLCAWRSAGAYEQYFGPGTRLTVT.